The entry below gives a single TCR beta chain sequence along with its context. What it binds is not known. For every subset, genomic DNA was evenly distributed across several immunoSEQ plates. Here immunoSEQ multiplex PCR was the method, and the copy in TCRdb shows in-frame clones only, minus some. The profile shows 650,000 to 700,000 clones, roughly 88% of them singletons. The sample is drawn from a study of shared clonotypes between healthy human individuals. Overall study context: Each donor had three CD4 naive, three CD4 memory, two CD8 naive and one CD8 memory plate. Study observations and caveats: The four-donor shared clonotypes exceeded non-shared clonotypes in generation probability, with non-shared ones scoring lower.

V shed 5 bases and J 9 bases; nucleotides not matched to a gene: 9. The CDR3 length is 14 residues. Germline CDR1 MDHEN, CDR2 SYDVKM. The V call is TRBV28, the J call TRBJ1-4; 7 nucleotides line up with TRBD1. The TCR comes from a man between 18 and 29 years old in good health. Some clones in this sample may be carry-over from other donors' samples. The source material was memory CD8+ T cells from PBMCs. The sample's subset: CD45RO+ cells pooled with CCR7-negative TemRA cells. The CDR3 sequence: CASSPSRQGQKLFF. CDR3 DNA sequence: TGTGCCAGCAGTCCAAGCCGACAGGGCCAAAAACTGTTTTTT.